The 10 T cell receptor beta chains below come from one sample, sequenced in a study of T cell changes during pregnancy in multiple sclerosis. Here immunoSEQ multiplex PCR was the method, and the copy in TCRdb shows in-frame clones only, minus some. The sample includes 39,000 or so clones, approximately 92% seen only once; the top ten take about 12%. This specimen was CD8+ T cells from peripheral blood mononuclear cells, taken after pregnancy. Receptor source: a female donor with multiple sclerosis, enrolled in a pregnancy study.

The V and J genes are TRBV5-1 and TRBJ1-1, with D possibly matching TRBD1 (5 bases). This CDR3 region has 13 residues. Trimming removed 0 bases from V and 4 bases from J, with 7 bases in between. Germline CDR1 and CDR2: SGHRS and YFSETQ. In DNA, the CDR3 is TGCGCCAGCAGCTTGGAAGGGGTCACTGAAGCTTTCTTT. This codes for CASSLEGVTEAFF.

The chain couples TRBV4-1 to TRBJ2-1; TRBD2 matches 9 bases. Germline trimming cut 4 bases from V and 5 bases from J; bases unmatched to any gene: 3. Germline V gene data show CDR1 as MGHRA and CDR2 as YSYEKL. The CDR3 contains 14 residues. The CDR3 DNA sequence: TGCGCCAGCAGCCGTAGACTAGCGGACAATGAGCAGTTCTTC. Its translation is CASSRRLADNEQFF.

The chain carries TRBV28 and TRBJ1-4; TRBD1 might be the D (6 bases). The ends were cut back, 3 bases at V and 3 bases at J, with 8 bases in the middle. The CDR3 is made up of 14 amino acids. Looked up from germline, CDR1 is MDHEN and CDR2 is SYDVKM. The CDR3 nucleotides are TGTGCCAGCAGTTTTAGGACAGCTAATGAAAAACTGTTTTTT. The encoded protein is CASSFRTANEKLFF.

This clone appeared once. V is TRBV7-8 and J is TRBJ2-2, with D tentatively TRBD1 (6 bases). V was pared by 2 bases and J by 0 bases, with 16 bases between. CDR3 length equals 18 residues. Per germline, CDR1 SGHVS and CDR2 FQNEAQ. CDR3 in DNA: TGTGCCAGCAGCTTATTTAGGCTGGCAGGGGCGAACACCGGGGAGCTGTTTTTT. Translating it yields CASSLFRLAGANTGELFF.

In DNA form, the CDR3 reads TGTGCCAGCCGGCGGGCAGGGGGTACTGAAGCTTTCTTT. It translates to CASRRAGGTEAFF. J is TRBJ1-1 and V is TRBV6-5; 7 bases agree with TRBD1. Germline loops: CDR1 MNHEY, CDR2 SVGAGI. The ends lost 8 bases at V and 5 bases at J; junction bases unmatched: 8. The CDR3 spans 13 residues.

The chain carries TRBV27 and TRBJ1-2; 8 bases are shared with TRBD1. Germline-derived CDR1 and CDR2 are MNHEY and SMNVEV (reference sequence). Trimming cost V 5 bases and J 8 bases; bases outside gene matches: 19. This CDR3 has 17 amino acids. The CDR3 loop is CASSPRDRKARSEGYTF. The DNA of the CDR3 is TGTGCCAGCAGTCCAAGGGACAGGAAAGCACGCTCTGAAGGCTACACCTTC.

The V call is TRBV27, the J call TRBJ1-2, with a possible D match to TRBD1 (5 bases). V was pared by 7 bases and J by 6 bases, with 15 bases between. Germline lookup yields CDR1 MNHEY and CDR2 SMNVEV (reference sequence). The CDR3 loop spans 13 amino acids. In DNA, the CDR3 is TGTGCCAGCACCCTCAGGGAGGGCGATGGCTACACCTTC. Translating it yields CASTLREGDGYTF.

The chain has TRBV2 and TRBJ1-5; 7 nucleotides line up with TRBD1. J was trimmed by 7 bases and V by 7 bases; bases with no gene match: 7. The CDR3 length is 13 residues. Germline-derived CDR1 and CDR2 are SNHLY and FYNNEI. CDR3 in amino acids: CASNPSGGQPQHF. The CDR3 coding sequence is TGTGCCAGCAACCCATCAGGGGGACAGCCCCAGCATTTT.

The V and J genes are TRBV15 and TRBJ2-7, with 9 bases that match TRBD1. Germline V lookup: CDR1 LNHNV, CDR2 YYDKDF (reference sequence). V was pared by 1 base and J by 5 bases, with 3 bases of the junction left unmatched. The length of the CDR3 is 14 residues. The CDR3 nucleotides are TGTGCCACCAGCAGAGCCGGGACAGGGAACGAGCAGTACTTC. It codes for CATSRAGTGNEQYF.

This clone was seen once. CDR3 amino acids: CASSLDLGGGREQYF. The CDR3 DNA sequence: TGTGCCAGCAGCTTAGATCTGGGGGGGGGCCGGGAGCAGTACTTC. The gene calls are TRBV7-2 and TRBJ2-7, with D possibly being TRBD2 (7 bases). The V gene lost 1 base and the J gene lost 7 bases, with 17 bases spanning the gap. Germline V gene sequence: CDR1 SGHTA, CDR2 FQGNSA. This CDR3 contains 15 residues.